These 11 T cell receptor beta chains came from one sample sequenced in a study of blood T cell repertoires in COVID-19. Profiling relied on immunoSEQ multiplex PCR, and the TCRdb table lists in-frame clones only, not all of them. In the table there are about 130,000 clones, over 75% of which are singletons. Material: peripheral blood. These receptors came from an elderly man with active or convalescent COVID-19.

The rearrangement joins TRBV5-1 to TRBJ2-7; D gene uncertain. This CDR3 has 14 amino acids. Trimming took off 0 bases at V and 0 bases at J, with 7 bases between the two ends. Looked up from germline, CDR1 is SGHRS and CDR2 is YFSETQ. CDR3 amino acids: CASSLDWLSYEQYF. The CDR3 DNA sequence: TGCGCCAGCAGCTTGGATTGGCTCTCCTACGAGCAGTACTTC.

The genes are TRBV11-2 and TRBJ1-2, with 10 bases that match TRBD1. Germline lookup yields CDR1 SGHAT and CDR2 FQNNGV. The CDR3 has 14 amino acids. Trimming removed 4 bases from V and 7 bases from J; junction bases left unmatched: 6. In DNA, the CDR3 is TGTGCCAGCAGCTCCGACAGGGGGCTCGGTGGCTACACCTTC. Its protein is CASSSDRGLGGYTF.

The chain uses TRBV7-9 and TRBJ1-1; 10 bases align to TRBD1. The CDR3 consists of 16 residues. Unmatched junction bases numbered 8, after V lost 6 bases and J lost 1 base. From germline, CDR1 is SEHNR and CDR2 FQNEAQ (reference sequence). CDR3 protein: CASRSDRGWENTEAFF. The CDR3 region has the DNA TGTGCCAGCAGGTCGGACAGGGGGTGGGAGAACACTGAAGCTTTCTTT.

V is TRBV5-5 and J is TRBJ2-2; D gene unclear. This CDR3 spans 15 amino acids. The germline V and J ends were trimmed by 5 bases and 6 bases, with 17 bases remaining between them. CDR1 SGHKS and CDR2 YYEKEE come from the germline V gene (reference sequence). The CDR3, as DNA: TGTGCCAGCAGACTGGGTCTAGTCGTGTCCGGGGAGCTGTTTTTT. This sequence encodes CASRLGLVVSGELFF.

The V call is TRBV7-9, the J call TRBJ2-3, with a possible D match to TRBD2 (7 bases). This CDR3 contains 18 residues. Germline CDR1 is SEHNR and CDR2 is FQNEAQ (reference sequence). V was clipped by 4 bases and J by 3 bases, with 23 bases between them. In DNA, the CDR3 is TGTGCCAGCAGCTCCCCGAGGGTGTTCGGGGGGCCTACAGATACGCAGTATTTT. Its translation is CASSSPRVFGGPTDTQYF.

This clone was recorded a few times. The V call is TRBV6-2 or TRBV6-3, the J call TRBJ2-7, with 10 bases identical to TRBD2. After removal of 2 bases from V and 4 bases from J, the junction contained 8 bases not matched to a gene. Germline V lookup: CDR1 MNHEY, CDR2 SVGEGT. The CDR3 extends over 16 amino acids. CDR3 in amino acids: CASSYDASGSRYEQYF. CDR3 sequence (DNA): TGTGCCAGCAGTTACGACGCTAGCGGGAGTCGTTACGAGCAGTACTTC.

The chain links TRBV6-6 to TRBJ2-2; TRBD1 might be the D (5 bases). The CDR3 length is 14 residues. V lost 2 bases to trimming and J lost 4 bases, with 8 bases between them. The germline CDR1 and CDR2 sequences are MNHNY and SVGAGI (reference sequence). CDR3 residues: CASSYVRGTGELFF. Here the CDR3 DNA reads TGTGCCAGCAGTTACGTTAGGGGCACCGGGGAGCTGTTTTTT.

This clone occurred once. This chain connects TRBV29-1 to TRBJ2-7, with 10 bases lining up with TRBD2. The V segment lost 3 bases and the J segment 6 bases; nucleotides outside the gene matches: 2. The CDR3 runs to 12 residues. Germline lookup yields CDR1 SQVTM and CDR2 ANQGSEA. The DNA for the CDR3 is TGCAGCGTTGATCTAGCGGGAGTCGAGCAGTACTTC. Translating it yields CSVDLAGVEQYF.

This clone was found once. The chain has TRBV18 and TRBJ2-7, with D possibly TRBD1 on 5 matching bases. This CDR3 region has 14 residues. Germline CDR1 reads KGHSH; CDR2 reads LQKENI. V lost 1 base, J lost 3 bases, and 10 bases lay in between. CDR3: CASSPQGASYEQYF. The CDR3 DNA is TGTGCCAGCTCACCACAAGGGGCCAGCTACGAGCAGTACTTC.

This chain connects TRBV6-5 to TRBJ2-5, with D possibly TRBD2 on 5 matching bases. CDR1 and CDR2 (germline): MNHEY, SVGAGI. Trimming pared 6 bases from V and 0 bases from J, leaving 11 bases between. The CDR3 contains 14 residues. CDR3 sequence reads: CASRASPYQETQYF. The CDR3, as DNA: TGTGCCAGCAGGGCTAGCCCGTACCAAGAGACCCAGTACTTC.

The chain has TRBV6-4 and TRBJ2-1; 14 positions match TRBD2. The junction had 3 bases not matched to a gene; V was cut back by 6 bases and J by 5 bases. Germline CDR1 and CDR2: MRHNA and SNTAGT. This CDR3 comprises 15 residues. The CDR3 reads CASSWTSGGNNEQFF. CDR3 bases: TGTGCCAGCAGCTGGACTAGCGGGGGGAACAATGAGCAGTTCTTC.